This TCR beta chain was retrieved from a study of shared clonotypes between healthy human individuals. Study-level background: Donors had three CD4 naive, three CD4 memory, two CD8 naive and one CD8 memory plate apiece.

Germline CDR1 is MDHEN and CDR2 is SYDVKM. The CDR3 loop spans 12 amino acids. Trimming left V 7 bases short and J 5 bases short, with 9 bases between. CD45RA+ naive and CD45RA-negative memory subsets were separated from CD4+ cells. The authors' processing: As immunoSEQ supplied junction-only sequences (without quality scores), filtering differed. Assay used: immunoSEQ multiplex PCR; TCRdb lists only in-frame clones, some missing. V and J calls and clone size come straight from that table; D and trimming were deduced from the DNA. The sample lists around 1.4 million clones, about 98.5% occurring once.

The rearrangement links TRBV28 to TRBJ1-5, with D perhaps TRBD1 (6 bases). The receptor was derived from a man aged 25-40 years in good health. Sample: naive CD4+ T cells sorted from blood. Indicated subset: CD45RA+ positively selected. CDR3 DNA sequence: TGTGCCAGCATGGAGGGGGATCAGCCCCAGCATTTT. Its protein is CASMEGDQPQHF.